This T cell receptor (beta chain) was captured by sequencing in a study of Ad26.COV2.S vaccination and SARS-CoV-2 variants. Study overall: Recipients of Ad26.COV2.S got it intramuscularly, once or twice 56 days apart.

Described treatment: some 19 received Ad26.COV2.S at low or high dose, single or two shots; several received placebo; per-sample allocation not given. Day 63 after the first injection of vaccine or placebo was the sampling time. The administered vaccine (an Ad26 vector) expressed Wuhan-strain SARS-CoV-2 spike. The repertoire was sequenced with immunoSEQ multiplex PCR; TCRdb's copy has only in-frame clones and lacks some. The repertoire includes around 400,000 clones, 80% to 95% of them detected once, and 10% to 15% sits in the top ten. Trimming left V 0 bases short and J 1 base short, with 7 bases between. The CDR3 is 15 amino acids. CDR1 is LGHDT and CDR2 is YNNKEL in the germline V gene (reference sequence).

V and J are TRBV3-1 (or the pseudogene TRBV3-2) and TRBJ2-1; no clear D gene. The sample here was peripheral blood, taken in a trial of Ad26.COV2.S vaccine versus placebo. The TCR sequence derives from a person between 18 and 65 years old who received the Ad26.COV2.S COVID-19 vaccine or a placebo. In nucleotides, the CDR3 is TGTGCCAGCAGCCAAGATGCTGAGTCCTACAATGAGCAGTTCTTC. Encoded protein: CASSQDAESYNEQFF.